Each of the 9 T cell receptor beta chains below was sequenced from the same sample in a study of response to subunit inactivated influenza vaccine. TCRdb fed the RT-PCR reads into MiXCR, producing one record per CDR3 protein. The sample includes hundreds of thousands of distinct CDR3 sequences, over 11% of them seen just once. The material sequenced was PBMCs from blood, taken roughly 15 days before vaccination. These receptors all come from a man aged 45-65 years who received an inactivated influenza vaccine.

At least ten counts were recorded for this clonotype. The chain has TRBV5-6 and TRBJ2-1; D unresolved. The length of the CDR3 is 11 residues. The germline V and J ends were trimmed by 0 bases and 9 bases, with 4 bases remaining between them. The germline V gene encodes CDR1 SGHDT and CDR2 YYEEEE. This chain's CDR3 is CASSLGTEQFF. The CDR3 DNA reads as TGTGCCAGCAGCTTGGGTACTGAGCAGTTCTTC.

This chain connects TRBV12-3 or TRBV12-4 to TRBJ2-7; tentatively, D is TRBD2 (7 bases). This CDR3 region has 15 residues. Trimming cost V 5 bases and J 5 bases, with 19 bases left between them. This chain's CDR3 is CASSPQRGGADEQYF. CDR3 nucleotides: TGTGCCAGCAGTCCTCAGCGAGGGGGGGCCGACGAGCAGTACTTC.

This clonotype was observed at least ten times. The chain combines TRBV10-3 with TRBJ2-7, with TRBD2 matching 8 bases. The junction had 12 bases not matched to a gene; V was cut back by 7 bases and J by 4 bases. Germline V lookup: CDR1 ENHRY, CDR2 SYGVKD. The CDR3 contains 15 residues. The CDR3 sequence is CAITQTGGGLYEQYF. CDR3 in DNA: TGTGCCATCACCCAGACCGGGGGGGGCCTGTACGAGCAGTACTTC.

The chain links TRBV20-1 to TRBJ2-4; 12 bases agree with TRBD2. The CDR3 runs to 17 residues. Trimming removed 0 bases from V and 1 base from J; junction bases left unmatched: 4. The germline gives CDR1 DFQATT, CDR2 SNEGSKA (reference sequence). In DNA, the CDR3 is TGCAGTGCTAGAGACCCCCTAGCGGGGGGGGCCAAAAACATTCAGTACTTC. Its protein product is CSARDPLAGGAKNIQYF.

The chain uses TRBV3-1 and TRBJ2-7, with D perhaps matching TRBD1 or TRBD2 (5 bases each). V lost 2 bases and J lost 6, with 14 bases in between. Germline CDR1 and CDR2: LGHDT and YNNKEL (reference sequence). This CDR3 is built from 14 residues. DNA of the CDR3: TGTGCCAGCAGCCAACCGGGACCCTCTCCCGAGCAGTACTTC. It encodes CASSQPGPSPEQYF.

Ten or more counts support this clonotype. V usage is TRBV5-1 and J usage is TRBJ2-7; tentative D call: TRBD1 (7 bases). V was shortened by 3 bases and J by 8 bases, with 18 bases between the two germline ends. Germline lookup yields CDR1 SGHRS and CDR2 YFSETQ. CDR3 size: 14 residues. CDR3 bases: TGCGCCAGCAGCTCAGGGGGGCCCGACTCCCAGCAGTACTTC. Its protein is CASSSGGPDSQQYF.

This chain connects TRBV19 to TRBJ2-2, with TRBD1 matching 9 bases. Germline V CDR1 and CDR2: LNHDA, SQIVND (reference sequence). Trimming at V came to 3 bases and at J to 2 bases, leaving 4 bases not matched to a gene. The CDR3 has 16 amino acids. The chain's CDR3 is CASSMRTGANTGELFF. Written as DNA, the CDR3 is TGTGCCAGTAGTATGAGGACAGGGGCAAACACCGGGGAGCTGTTTTTT.

The genes are TRBV28 and TRBJ2-7; 8 bases agree with TRBD2. Germline V gene lookup returns CDR1 MDHEN and CDR2 SYDVKM. The length of the CDR3 is 14 residues. The J segment lost 1 base and the V segment lost 5 bases, leaving 4 bases of the junction unmatched. DNA of the CDR3: TGTGCCAGCAGTGGGTCTAGCGGGTCCTACGAGCAGTACTTC. Translating gives CASSGSSGSYEQYF.

Note on this clonotype: A read error may account for a junction end that differs from germline. The chain couples TRBV20-1 to TRBJ2-5, with 7 bases identical to TRBD2. CDR1 is DFQATT and CDR2 is SNEGSKA in the germline V gene (reference sequence). There are 9 residues in the CDR3. CDR3 bases: TGCAGCCCCCGGGACTACGAAAACTTC. Its translation is CSPRDYENF.